Shown below are 15 T cell receptor beta chains from a single sample sequenced in a study of brain T cells in children with intractable seizures. Sequencing was performed with immunoSEQ multiplex PCR; in TCRdb, only in-frame clones are kept and a portion is missing. The sample holds fewer than 80,000 clones, more than 95% seen once. The sample consisted of peripheral blood, taken at surgery. All receptors derive from a boy less than two years old with focal cortical dysplasia and intractable seizures.

The rearrangement joins TRBV3-1 (or the pseudogene TRBV3-2) to TRBJ2-1, with no clear D. Germline V gene lookup returns CDR1 LGHDT and CDR2 YNNKEL (reference sequence). V was clipped by 3 bases and J by 0 bases, with 18 bases between them. This CDR3 spans 18 amino acids. CDR3 nucleotides: TGTGCCAGCAGCCACGAATACTCCCGGATAGACTCCTACAATGAGCAGTTCTTC. Translating it yields CASSHEYSRIDSYNEQFF.

The chain carries TRBV19 and TRBJ2-1, with TRBD2 identical over 7 bases. Germline CDR1 and CDR2: LNHDA and SQIVND (reference sequence). J lost 0 bases, V lost 9 bases, and 8 bases had no gene match. The CDR3 runs to 15 residues. CDR3: CASRIGRSSYNEQFF. CDR3 nucleotides: TGTGCCAGCCGGATCGGGAGGAGCTCCTACAATGAGCAGTTCTTC.

The chain couples TRBV13 to TRBJ1-5, with 8 bases identical to TRBD1. The ends lost 5 bases at V and 3 bases at J; junction bases unmatched: 6. Germline V lookup: CDR1 PRHDT, CDR2 FYEKMQ (reference sequence). The CDR3 runs 15 residues. This CDR3 reads CASSQGDRPNQPQHF. CDR3 DNA: TGTGCCAGCAGCCAGGGGGACAGGCCCAATCAGCCCCAGCATTTT.

This sequence joins TRBV29-1 and TRBJ2-7, with 7 bases lining up with TRBD2. In germline, CDR1 is SQVTM, CDR2 ANQGSEA. CDR3 length: 13 residues. V dropped 5 bases and J dropped 3; count of bases not matched to a gene: 7. The CDR3 bases are TGCAGCGTTTCTCCGGGCGGGGGCTACGAGCAGTACTTC. Its protein product is CSVSPGGGYEQYF.

This clone came up once. V usage is TRBV5-1 and J usage is TRBJ1-5, with TRBD1 matching 9 bases. Germline V lookup: CDR1 SGHRS, CDR2 YFSETQ. Germline trimming cut 0 bases from V and 6 bases from J; bases unmatched to any gene: 1. This CDR3 is built from 14 residues. Here the CDR3 DNA reads TGCGCCAGCAGCTTGGGACAGGGGGGTCAGCCCCAGCATTTT. It specifies CASSLGQGGQPQHF.

V is TRBV10-2 and J is TRBJ1-5; D is ambiguous. The CDR3 extends over 16 amino acids. Germline-derived CDR1 and CDR2 are WSHSY and SAAADI. V was pared by 3 bases and J by 0 bases, with 12 bases between. In nucleotides, the CDR3 is TGCGCCAGCAGTGAAAGGGTACTGTATAGCAATCAGCCCCAGCATTTT. Protein: CASSERVLYSNQPQHF.

The V call is TRBV1, the J call TRBJ2-2. TRBV1 is flagged as a pseudogene. The CDR3 spans 18 residues. CDR3 DNA sequence: TGCACCAGCAGCCATAAAATTAGGTTTTGGTTCTTCACCGGGGAGCTGTTTTTT. Its protein is CTSSHKIRFWFFTGELFF.

The chain links TRBV18 to TRBJ1-4; 7 positions agree with TRBD1. Per germline, CDR1 KGHSH and CDR2 LQKENI. After removal of 3 bases from V and 5 bases from J, the junction contained 9 bases not matched to a gene. The CDR3 spans 16 residues. Here the CDR3 reads CASSPVVADRNEKLFF. DNA for the CDR3: TGTGCCAGCTCACCTGTAGTTGCGGACAGGAATGAAAAACTGTTTTTT.

J is TRBJ2-7 and V is TRBV4-3, with D perhaps matching TRBD1 or TRBD2 (5 bases each). This CDR3 has 16 residues. Germline V CDR1 and CDR2: LGHNA, YSLEER. V was cut by 0 bases and J by 2 bases, with 14 bases left in between. CDR3 protein: CASSQDLMGPTYEQYF. The CDR3 DNA reads TGCGCCAGCAGCCAAGACCTAATGGGACCTACCTACGAGCAGTACTTC.

The chain couples TRBV21-1 to TRBJ2-5; TRBD1 was called by the table and not checked on the DNA. TRBV21-1 is recorded as a pseudogene. CDR3 length: 16 amino acids. CDR3 sequence reads: CASSVPETGGQETQYF. The CDR3 region has the DNA TGTGCCAGCAGCGTCCCCGAGACAGGGGGCCAAGAGACCCAGTACTTC.

This chain connects TRBV7-9 to TRBJ2-5; TRBD2 matches at 7 bases. This CDR3 has 15 amino acids. V lost 2 bases and J lost 4; bases outside the gene matches: 7. Germline CDR1 and CDR2: SEHNR and FQNEAQ (reference sequence). DNA for the CDR3: TGTGCCAGCAGCTTATTCGGCCCGGGGGGAGAGACCCAGTACTTC. The encoded protein is CASSLFGPGGETQYF.

The chain is built from TRBV6-5 and TRBJ2-7; D ambiguous. V was shortened by 0 bases and J by 2 bases, with 5 bases between the two germline ends. Germline CDR1 reads MNHEY; CDR2 reads SVGAGI. The CDR3 is 13 amino acids. The CDR3 sequence is CASSYSTTYEQYF. The CDR3 region has the DNA TGTGCCAGCAGTTACTCGACAACCTACGAGCAGTACTTC.

The V gene is TRBV10-3, the J gene TRBJ2-7, with D hard to call. V lost 3 bases and J 1 base, leaving 13 bases between the germline ends. The germline gives CDR1 ENHRY, CDR2 SYGVKD. This CDR3 is built from 15 residues. Here the CDR3 reads CAISEGPLPSYEQYF. The CDR3 DNA reads TGTGCCATCAGTGAAGGACCCCTACCGTCCTACGAGCAGTACTTC.

The V call is TRBV14, the J call TRBJ2-2; D gene unclear. Trimming pared 1 base from V and 0 bases from J, leaving 3 bases between. Looked up from germline, CDR1 is SGHDN and CDR2 is FVKESK. The CDR3 extends over 14 amino acids. The CDR3 is CASSQVANTGELFF. CDR3 sequence (DNA): TGTGCCAGCAGCCAAGTAGCGAACACCGGGGAGCTGTTTTTT.

J is TRBJ2-3 and V is TRBV10-3; perhaps TRBD1 as D (6 bases). Deletions cut 3 bases from V and 0 bases from J, with 16 bases between. Germline CDR1 ENHRY, CDR2 SYGVKD. The CDR3 has 17 amino acids. In DNA form, the CDR3 reads TGTGCCATCAGTGATCCCCCGACAGGCGGAAGCACAGATACGCAGTATTTT. It specifies CAISDPPTGGSTDTQYF.